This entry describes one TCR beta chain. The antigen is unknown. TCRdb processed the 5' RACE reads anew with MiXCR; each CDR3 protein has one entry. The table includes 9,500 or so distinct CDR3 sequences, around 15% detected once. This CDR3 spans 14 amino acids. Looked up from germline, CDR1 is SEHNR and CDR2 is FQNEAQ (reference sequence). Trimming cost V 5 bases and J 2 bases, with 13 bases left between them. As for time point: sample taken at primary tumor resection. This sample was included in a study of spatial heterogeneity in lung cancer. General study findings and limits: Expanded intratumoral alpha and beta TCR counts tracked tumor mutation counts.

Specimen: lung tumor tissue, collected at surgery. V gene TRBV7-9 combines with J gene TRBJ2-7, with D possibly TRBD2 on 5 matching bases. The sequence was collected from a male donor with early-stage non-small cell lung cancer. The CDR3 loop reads CASSTPDGTYEQYF. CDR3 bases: TGTGCCAGCAGCACCCCAGACGGGACCTACGAGCAGTACTTC.